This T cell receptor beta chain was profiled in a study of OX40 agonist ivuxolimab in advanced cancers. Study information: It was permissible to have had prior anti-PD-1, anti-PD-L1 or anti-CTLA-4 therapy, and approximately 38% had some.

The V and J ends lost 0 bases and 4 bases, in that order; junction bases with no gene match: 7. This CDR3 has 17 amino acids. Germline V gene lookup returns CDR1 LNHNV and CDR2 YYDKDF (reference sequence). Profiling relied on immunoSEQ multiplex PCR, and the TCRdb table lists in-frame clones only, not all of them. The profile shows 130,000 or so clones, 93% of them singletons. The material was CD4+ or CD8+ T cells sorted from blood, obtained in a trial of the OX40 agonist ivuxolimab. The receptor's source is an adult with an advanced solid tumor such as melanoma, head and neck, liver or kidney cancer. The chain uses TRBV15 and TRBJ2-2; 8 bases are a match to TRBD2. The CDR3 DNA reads TGTGCCACCAGCAGAGATATGAGCGGGAGTGGCACCGGGGAGCTGTTTTTT. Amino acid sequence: CATSRDMSGSGTGELFF.